Described below is a single T cell receptor (beta chain) sequence and its context. This specimen comes from a study of OX40 agonist ivuxolimab in advanced cancers. At the level of the study: Eligibility rules accepted prior anti-PD-1, anti-PD-L1 or anti-CTLA-4 therapy, and approximately 40% had some.

Here immunoSEQ multiplex PCR was the method, and the copy in TCRdb shows in-frame clones only, minus some. The table shows approximately 26,000 clones, with roughly 90% occurring only once. Germline V CDR1 and CDR2: ENHRY, SYGVKD. This CDR3 has 14 amino acids. Trimming stripped 2 bases from V and 6 bases from J, with 11 bases between. The receptor's source is an adult with an advanced solid tumor such as melanoma, head and neck, liver or kidney cancer. The V gene is TRBV10-3, the J gene TRBJ2-1, with D perhaps matching TRBD1 (5 bases). Here the sequenced sample was CD4+ or CD8+ T cells sorted from blood, taken in a trial of the OX40 agonist ivuxolimab. The chain's CDR3 is CAISEAGSPNEQFF. CDR3 nucleotides: TGTGCCATCAGTGAGGCAGGGTCCCCCAATGAGCAGTTCTTC.